Each of the 24 T cell receptor beta chains below was sequenced from the same sample in a study of shared clonotypes between healthy human individuals. The data were produced by immunoSEQ multiplex PCR, yet TCRdb's version contains in-frame clones alone and is incomplete. The data hold hundreds of thousands of clones, with more than 75% observed a single time. Sequenced sample: PBMCs. Receptors were obtained from a woman in her thirties or forties in good health. Some clones in this sample may be carry-over from other donors' samples.

This clone was counted only a few times. This rearrangement joins TRBV30 to TRBJ2-5; D may correspond to TRBD1 or TRBD2 (5 bases each). The CDR3 spans 14 residues. Germline lookup yields CDR1 GTSNPN and CDR2 SVGIG (reference sequence). Trimming removed 3 bases from V and 1 base from J, with 12 bases in between. The DNA for the CDR3 is TGTGCCTGGAGACCCGGGACCGCCCAAGAGACCCAGTACTTC. This sequence encodes CAWRPGTAQETQYF.

The rearrangement uses TRBV6-5 and TRBJ1-1; unclear D gene. In germline, CDR1 is MNHEY, CDR2 SVGAGI. The CDR3 loop spans 13 amino acids. V was pared by 5 bases and J by 1 base, with 8 bases between. CDR3 loop: CASSQYRNTEAFF. For the CDR3, the DNA is TGTGCCAGCAGTCAATACAGGAACACTGAAGCTTTCTTT.

The V and J genes are TRBV7-6 and TRBJ1-3; no firm D call. Germline V gene lookup returns CDR1 SGHVS and CDR2 FNYEAQ. V was clipped by 3 bases and J by 0 bases, with 18 bases between them. This CDR3 is built from 18 residues. In DNA, the CDR3 is TGTGCCAGCAGCTTTACTAGTGGTAGCGCGAGCTCTGGAAACACCATATATTTT. Translated, it gives CASSFTSGSASSGNTIYF.

The chain recombines TRBV7-8 with TRBJ2-5; 13 positions agree with TRBD2. CDR3 size: 16 residues. V lost 5 bases and J lost 5; bases outside the gene matches: 8. CDR1 and CDR2 (germline): SGHVS, FQNEAQ. The CDR3 reads CASSPRTSGRSETQYF. In DNA, the CDR3 is TGTGCCAGCAGCCCGAGGACTAGCGGGAGATCGGAGACCCAGTACTTC.

The rearrangement links TRBV7-9 to TRBJ2-3; TRBD1 might be the D (6 bases). Trimming removed 5 bases from V and 2 bases from J, with 14 bases in between. Germline CDR1 SEHNR, CDR2 FQNEAQ (reference sequence). The CDR3 runs 15 residues. Here the CDR3 reads CASSAPGHITDTQYF. CDR3 sequence (DNA): TGTGCCAGCAGCGCCCCGGGACATATCACAGATACGCAGTATTTT.

This clone was seen just once. The chain combines TRBV6-6 with TRBJ2-5; 7 bases are a match to TRBD1. The end of the DNA fits TRBJ2-7 better, so the J call may be wrong. Germline V gene sequence: CDR1 MNHNY, CDR2 SVGAGI (reference sequence). The CDR3 has 14 residues. In DNA, the CDR3 is TGTGCCAGCAGGCATCGACAGGGTTGGTACGAGCAGTACTTC. It yields the protein CASRHRQGWYEQYF.

The gene calls are TRBV28 and TRBJ1-2; no definite D call. The germline CDR1 and CDR2 sequences are MDHEN and SYDVKM. The CDR3 is 13 residues long. The V end was cut by 5 bases, the J end by 2 bases, with 9 bases between. CDR3 in DNA: TGTGCCAGCAGTCGAATCGAGAACTATGGCTACACCTTC. This codes for CASSRIENYGYTF.

The chain is built from TRBV7-6 and TRBJ2-2, with TRBD2 identical over 14 bases. The germline CDR1 and CDR2 sequences are SGHVS and FNYEAQ. The V segment lost 5 bases and the J segment 5 bases; nucleotides outside the gene matches: 4. The CDR3 has 16 amino acids. DNA for the CDR3: TGTGCCAGCAGCGCAGGACTAGCGGGGGGAACCGGGGAGCTGTTTTTT. This sequence encodes CASSAGLAGGTGELFF.

Turning to this clone: A much more abundant neighbour one base away suggests this may be a read error. V gene TRBV18 combines with J gene TRBJ1-1, with D possibly being TRBD1 (5 bases). From germline, CDR1 is KGHSH and CDR2 LQKENI. CDR3 length equals 14 residues. DNA of the CDR3: TGTGTCAGCTCACCGACTTGGGGCAACACTGAAGCTTTCTTT. Its translation: CVSSPTWGNTEAFF. Complete variable domain (other parts from reference TRBV18 and TRBJ1-1): NAGVMQNPRHLVRRRGQEARLRCSPMKGHSHVYWYRQLPEEGLKFMVYLQKENIIDESGMPKERFSAEFPKEGPSILRIQQVVRGDSAAYFCVSSPTWGNTEAFFGQGTRLTVV.

In its sample, this clone was seen a few times. The gene calls are TRBV28 and TRBJ1-4; 9 bases agree with TRBD1. With V trimmed by 3 bases and J by 8 bases, 7 bases remained unmatched. CDR3 length: 15 residues. Germline assignment: CDR1 MDHEN and CDR2 SYDVKM. This CDR3 reads CASSFQTGGSEKLFF. The CDR3 DNA reads TGTGCCAGCAGTTTCCAGACAGGGGGATCGGAAAAACTGTTTTTT.

The chain joins TRBV28 to TRBJ1-1, with 7 positions matching TRBD1. The CDR3 runs to 14 residues. Trimming at V came to 6 bases and at J to 2 bases, leaving 6 bases not matched to a gene. Germline values: CDR1 MDHEN, CDR2 SYDVKM. As DNA, the CDR3 is TGTGCCAGCAGACCTACAGGGGTTAACACTGAAGCTTTCTTT. This gives the protein CASRPTGVNTEAFF. Using reference TRBV28 and TRBJ1-1 for the parts outside the CDR3, the full variable domain is DVKVTQSSRYLVKRTGEKVFLECVQDMDHENMFWYRQDPGLGLRLIYFSYDVKMKEKGDIPEGYSVSREKKERFSLILESASTNQTSMYLCASRPTGVNTEAFFGQGTRLTVV.

The rearrangement joins TRBV7-5 to TRBJ2-7; the table's D call, TRBD2, was not checked against the DNA. TRBV7-5 is labeled a pseudogene. The CDR3 has 16 residues. The CDR3 DNA reads TGTGCCAGAAGGAAAACTGGGAGGGTAGGCGTTGACGAGCAGTACTTC. This sequence encodes CARRKTGRVGVDEQYF.

V is TRBV6-5 and J is TRBJ2-7; weak D call: TRBD1 (6 bases). CDR3 size: 14 residues. Germline CDR1 and CDR2: MNHEY and SVGAGI. Trimming pared 5 bases from V and 3 bases from J, leaving 14 bases between. DNA for the CDR3: TGTGCCAGCAGTGACCGGGACAAATACTACGAGCAGTACTTC. Translating it yields CASSDRDKYYEQYF.

A few counts support this clone. Within the sample, other DNA sequences also encode this same CDR3. This chain uses TRBV18 with TRBJ2-7; D gene uncertain. The CDR3 totals 11 residues. With 3 bases removed from V and 3 bases from J, the gap between germline ends came to 3 bases. Germline CDR1 reads KGHSH; CDR2 reads LQKENI. This CDR3 reads CASSPGYEQYF. The CDR3, as DNA: TGTGCCAGCTCACCGGGCTACGAGCAGTACTTC.

The chain couples TRBV28 to TRBJ1-5; D call uncertain. There are 15 residues in the CDR3. Looked up from germline, CDR1 is MDHEN and CDR2 is SYDVKM. V shed 3 bases and J shed 2 bases, with 11 bases lying between them. The CDR3, as DNA: TGTGCCAGCAGTTTGTATCTGGTTGGCAATCAGCCCCAGCATTTT. Amino acids: CASSLYLVGNQPQHF.

In the case of this clone: Other DNA variants within this sample encode the same CDR3. This chain uses TRBV5-4 with TRBJ2-3; D gene ambiguous. Germline V gives CDR1 SGHNT, CDR2 YYREEE (reference sequence). This CDR3 comprises 13 residues. Deletions cut 0 bases from V and 4 bases from J, with 6 bases between. CDR3 protein: CASSLAGPDTQYF. DNA of the CDR3: TGTGCCAGCAGCTTGGCTGGTCCAGATACGCAGTATTTT.

This chain connects TRBV7-7 to TRBJ2-1; D possibly matches TRBD1 or TRBD2 (5 bases each). CDR1 SSHAT and CDR2 FNYEAQ come from the germline V gene (reference sequence). The germline V and J ends were trimmed by 3 bases and 7 bases, with 22 bases remaining between them. This CDR3 contains 17 residues. This CDR3 is CASSFPRERDRGNEQFF. CDR3 coding DNA: TGTGCCAGCAGCTTTCCGAGGGAACGGGACCGCGGAAATGAGCAGTTCTTC.

J is TRBJ2-3 and V is TRBV7-2, with TRBD1 identical over 8 bases. CDR3 size: 15 residues. Looked up from germline, CDR1 is SGHTA and CDR2 is FQGNSA. The trim removed 5 bases at V and 0 bases at J, leaving 4 bases unmatched. The CDR3 is CASSLTGGSTDTQYF. Written as DNA, the CDR3 is TGTGCCAGCAGCCTCACAGGGGGAAGCACAGATACGCAGTATTTT.

This rearrangement joins TRBV27 to TRBJ2-7, with 7 positions matching TRBD1. Trimming removed 3 bases from V and 2 bases from J; junction bases left unmatched: 4. The germline gives CDR1 MNHEY, CDR2 SMNVEV (reference sequence). The CDR3 runs to 14 residues. CDR3 protein: CASSFSQGAYEQYF. CDR3 nucleotide sequence: TGTGCCAGCAGTTTTAGTCAGGGGGCCTACGAGCAGTACTTC.

This sequence joins TRBV15 and TRBJ2-7; TRBD1 aligns across 11 bases. In germline, CDR1 is LNHNV, CDR2 YYDKDF (reference sequence). The CDR3 contains 15 residues. J gave up 8 bases and V 3 bases, and 9 bases lay outside the gene matches. CDR3 sequence (DNA): TGTGCCACCAGCAGTGACCGGACAGGGGGCGCAAAGCAGTACTTC. Protein sequence: CATSSDRTGGAKQYF.

In this sample, this clone turned up once. The genes are TRBV18 and TRBJ2-1; 14 nucleotides agree with TRBD2. V trimming: 2 bases; J trimming: 10 bases; junction bases outside the gene matches: 7. The germline CDR1 and CDR2 sequences are KGHSH and LQKENI. This CDR3 is 16 amino acids long. The CDR3 loop is CASSPGLAGGSGEQFF. The CDR3, as DNA: TGTGCCAGCTCACCAGGACTAGCGGGAGGCAGCGGGGAGCAGTTCTTC.

This chain joins TRBV28 and TRBJ2-7, with 12 positions matching TRBD2. Trimming took 10 bases from V and 4 from J; bases not matched to a gene: 5. Germline CDR1 is MDHEN and CDR2 is SYDVKM. The CDR3 runs to 13 residues. CDR3 nucleotide sequence: TGTGCCACTACGACTAGCGGGAGTTACGAGCAGTACTTC. Its translation is CATTTSGSYEQYF. The complete variable domain, with remaining parts taken from reference TRBV28 and TRBJ2-7, reads DVKVTQSSRYLVKRTGEKVFLECVQDMDHENMFWYRQDPGLGLRLIYFSYDVKMKEKGDIPEGYSVSREKKERFSLILESASTNQTSMYLCATTTSGSYEQYFGPGTRLTVT.

The chain has TRBV20-1 and TRBJ2-4; no reliable D call. Germline V lookup: CDR1 DFQATT, CDR2 SNEGSKA (reference sequence). This CDR3 spans 10 amino acids. CDR3 in amino acids: CSGAKNIQYF. The CDR3 bases are TGCAGCGGGGCCAAAAACATTCAGTACTTC.

This clone was picked up many times. The rearrangement joins TRBV4-1 to TRBJ1-1, with a possible D match to TRBD1 (6 bases). V gave up 7 bases and J gave up 5 bases, with 17 bases separating them. The CDR3 contains 14 residues. Germline CDR1 and CDR2: MGHRA and YSYEKL. DNA for the CDR3: TGCGCCAGCACCCCACGGGGGGCTGGGACTGAAGCTTTCTTT. Its translation is CASTPRGAGTEAFF.